This T cell receptor beta chain was recorded in a study of Ad26.COV2.S vaccination and SARS-CoV-2 variants. V was shortened by 0 bases and J by 6 bases, with 12 bases between the two germline ends. CDR1 is SGHRS and CDR2 is YFSETQ in the germline V gene. This CDR3 region has 14 residues. Sequencing used immunoSEQ multiplex PCR; TCRdb keeps in-frame clones, though not all of them. This sample carries more than 120,000 clones, about nine tenths of them seen once, and the ten largest clones take around 5%. This TCR derives from a human donor who had recovered from COVID-19. The chain couples TRBV5-1 to TRBJ1-2; D possibly corresponds to TRBD1 (5 bases). The starting material was peripheral blood, obtained after recovery from COVID-19. DNA of the CDR3: TGCGCCAGCAGCTTGGCCGGGGCCTCGGATGGCTACACCTTC. Translated, it gives CASSLAGASDGYTF.